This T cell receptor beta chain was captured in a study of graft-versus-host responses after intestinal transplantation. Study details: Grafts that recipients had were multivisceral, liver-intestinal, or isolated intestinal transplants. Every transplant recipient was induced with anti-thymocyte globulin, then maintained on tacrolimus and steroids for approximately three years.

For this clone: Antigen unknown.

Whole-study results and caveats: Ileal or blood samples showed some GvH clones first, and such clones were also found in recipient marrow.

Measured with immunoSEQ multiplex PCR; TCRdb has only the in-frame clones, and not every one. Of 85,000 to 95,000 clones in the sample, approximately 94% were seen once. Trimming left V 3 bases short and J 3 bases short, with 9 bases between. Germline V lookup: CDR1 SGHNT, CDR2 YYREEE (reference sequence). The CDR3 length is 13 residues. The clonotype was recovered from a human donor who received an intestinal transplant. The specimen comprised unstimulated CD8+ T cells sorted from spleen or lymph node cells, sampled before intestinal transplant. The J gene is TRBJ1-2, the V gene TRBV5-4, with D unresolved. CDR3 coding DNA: TGTGCCAGCAGCTCAACAGCGGACTATGGCTACACCTTC. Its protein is CASSSTADYGYTF.